This TCR beta chain appears in the sequencing data of a study of blood T cells in healthy people across ages (dated by TCRdb to the mid-2010s). In the study overall: Template switching captured roughly one uniquely barcoded TCR beta cDNA molecule per two T cells in model experiments. To track age-related changes in TCR beta repertoire diversity, the study relied on deep sequencing normalized with unique cDNA molecular identifiers. Donors of different ages were randomly distributed across sequencing lanes to avoid experimental bias. Using the same blood draw, the study looked at two additional independent replicas of 1 million unique cDNA reads for two donors, one aged 18 to 30 and the other aged 80 or older. Donors were grouped into four age groups: young (average 16 years), middle-aged (about 40), aged (about 59) and long-lived (roughly 80). Findings and caveats that apply to the study as a whole: As age increased, observed TCR beta diversity per million T cells dropped in a roughly linear way, and a significant reduction was already evident by age around 41. Conclusive comparison of naive and antigen-experienced compartments was prevented by the profiling of bulk unsorted PBMCs. Donor CMV infection status was unknown, potentially confounding age-related changes in expanded clonotypes. Estimates of total diversity based on one million sequenced T cells were considered lower bounds and underestimates. Compared with the aged group, more naive CD4+ T cells, fewer expanded clones and increased TCR diversity were shown by the long-lived group, suggesting age selection. The percentage of naive T cells measured by flow cytometry correlated strongly with observed TCR beta diversity.

The CDR3 spans 19 residues, from the cysteine through the phenylalanine. CDR3 DNA is the only sequence kept; it has 57 bases, read in frame from the first base. V is trimmed back by 4 bases and J by 4 bases, and the junction contains 19 bases that no gene match accounts for. From a lookup of the germline V gene (reference sequence), CDR1 and CDR2 are LGHDT and YNNKEL. Library generation was performed with 5' RACE. Sequencing was performed on an Illumina HiSeq 2500. A second about 6 to 11 cycle PCR used a sample-barcoded 5' primer and a J-beta primer mix. Each TCR beta cDNA molecule received a unique molecular identifier from a template-switch 5' adaptor carrying 12 random nucleotides. Each sample yielded at least 3 million CDR3-containing paired-end reads. All of the RNA was converted into first-strand cDNA using the Mint cDNA synthesis kit, with a TRBC-specific oligonucleotide serving as the primer. Following uracil-DNA glycosylase treatment, all cDNA underwent a first 18-cycle PCR with the universal primers M1SS and BC2_uni_R. In the original analysis: Each sample was normalized by randomly selecting 1 million high-quality reads, each carrying a distinct molecular identifier. Reads with shared molecular identifiers were discarded instead of being binned into consensus sequences. MiTCR, set to a Q25 quality threshold and the strictest error-elimination algorithm, was used for CDR3 identification, clonotype clustering and error correction. A nonparametric unseen species model using Euler transformation provided a lower-bound estimate of total TCR beta diversity. Clones were called with MiXCR by TCRdb after fastp trimmed the public reads at Q25, and only in-frame beta chains were retained. A single entry per CDR3 protein holds the most common genes and DNA from its merged rows. These V and J calls originate from TCRdb's pipeline instead of the authors' own analysis. In this sample the table shows around 1,100,000 distinct CDR3 sequences, 35% to 45% of which occur a single time. The ten largest clones capture under 15% of the sample.

This clonotype has more than one count but fewer than ten. The specificity of this receptor is unknown. Per-base qualities were not stored, and no clone one base away is much larger. The approximately 39 donors, aged about 6 to 90 years, were systemically healthy Caucasian individuals from Russia. Each donor gave ten milliliters of peripheral blood, collected into EDTA-treated Vacutainer tubes. Ficoll-Paque density-gradient centrifugation was used to isolate PBMCs, with at least 7 million obtained per sample. Total RNA, at least 6 micrograms per sample, was extracted from PBMCs with Trizol reagent. Naive CD45RAhigh/CD27high T cell percentages were measured by flow cytometry on a PBMC aliquot from every donor.

The sequence derives from a young man in good health. Sequencing was performed on blood. The chain is assembled from TRBV3-1 and TRBJ2-1; TRBD1 matches 7 bases in the middle. CDR3 protein: CASSRPLRQGRGLYNEQFF. The bases are TGTGCCAGCAGCCGCCCTCTACGACAGGGCAGAGGGTTATACAATGAGCAGTTCTTC.